One sample yielded the 32 T cell receptor beta chains listed below, sequenced in a study of T-cell reconstitution after alpha-beta-depleted transplantation in children (dated by TCRdb to 2016 to 2018). The library was prepared using PCR. The data were produced on an Illumina HiSeq 2500. Molecular barcoding was employed in the preparation of TCR libraries, with unique molecular identifiers being used to normalize TCRbeta repertoire quantification. TCRdb ran its own pipeline on the public reads, namely fastp trimming at Q25 and MiXCR clone calling, and kept in-frame beta chains. Every CDR3 protein is listed once, alongside the most common genes and DNA of its rows. This sample lists about 410,000 distinct CDR3 sequences; 20% were detected once. The ten largest clones take up 3.8% of the sample. This specimen was PBMCs from the stem cell graft donor, taken from the stem cell graft. The receptors were gathered from a human donor who donated a stem cell graft to a child with acute myeloid leukemia.

This chain connects TRBV5-1 to TRBJ2-1; 12 bases align to TRBD1. Per the germline V gene, CDR1 is SGHRS and CDR2 is YFSETQ. This CDR3 spans 15 amino acids. J lost 8 bases, V lost 4 bases, and 7 bases had no gene match. The CDR3 sequence: CASSLGTGGGDEQFF. The CDR3 nucleotides read TGCGCCAGCAGCCTCGGGACAGGGGGCGGAGATGAGCAGTTCTTC.

Ten or more counts support this clonotype. The V gene is TRBV29-1, the J gene TRBJ2-5; TRBD1 aligns across 7 bases. CDR1 and CDR2 (germline): SQVTM, ANQGSEA. J was trimmed by 2 bases and V by 7 bases; bases with no gene match: 4. The CDR3 length is 12 residues. Written as DNA, the CDR3 is TGCAGCGCGGTGGACAGGCAAGAGACCCAGTACTTC. It codes for CSAVDRQETQYF.

J is TRBJ1-2 and V is TRBV29-1, with TRBD1 identical over 7 bases. CDR3 length equals 14 residues. Germline values: CDR1 SQVTM, CDR2 ANQGSEA. The V and J ends lost 0 bases and 5 bases, in that order; junction bases with no gene match: 6. Here the CDR3 DNA reads TGCAGCGTTGAAGAAAAAGGGGGCGGTTATGGCTACACCTTC. Its translation: CSVEEKGGGYGYTF.

At least ten counts were recorded for this clonotype. V and J are TRBV5-1 and TRBJ2-6; 11 bases agree with TRBD2. Germline V gives CDR1 SGHRS, CDR2 YFSETQ. This CDR3 is built from 17 residues. With V trimmed by 5 bases and J by 0 bases, 4 bases remained unmatched. The CDR3 nucleotides are TGCGCCAGCAGTCCTACTAGCGGGAGCTCTGGGGCCAACGTCCTGACTTTC. This sequence encodes CASSPTSGSSGANVLTF.

The V and J genes are TRBV15 and TRBJ2-7; 7 bases match TRBD1. Trimming removed 3 bases from V and 4 bases from J; junction bases left unmatched: 3. The CDR3 loop spans 13 amino acids. Per the germline V gene, CDR1 is LNHNV and CDR2 is YYDKDF (reference sequence). The CDR3 here is CATSRGDSYEQYF. CDR3 nucleotide sequence: TGTGCCACCAGCAGGGGGGACAGTTACGAGCAGTACTTC.

V is TRBV4-1 and J is TRBJ2-1; tentatively, D is TRBD2 (6 bases). Trimming removed 1 base at V and 4 bases at J, with 14 bases between. The V gene's germline CDR1 is MGHRA and CDR2 YSYEKL. CDR3 length: 16 residues. The CDR3 region has the DNA TGCGCCAGCAGCCAAGCGGTGGCGGGGCAGTACAATGAGCAGTTCTTC. Protein sequence: CASSQAVAGQYNEQFF.

V usage is TRBV28 and J usage is TRBJ2-1, with D perhaps TRBD2 (5 bases). V lost 7 bases, J lost 3 bases, and 16 bases lay in between. Germline CDR1 and CDR2: MDHEN and SYDVKM. The CDR3 is made up of 15 amino acids. The CDR3 DNA follows: TGTGCCAGCACCCCGAGGCTAGCCAACTACAATGAGCAGTTCTTC. Protein product: CASTPRLANYNEQFF.

This clonotype was picked up a small number of times. The chain combines TRBV11-2 with TRBJ2-7, with a tentative D call TRBD1 (5 bases). The CDR3 is 16 residues long. Germline V gene sequence: CDR1 SGHAT, CDR2 FQNNGV. Between the trimmed V and J ends, which lost 0 bases and 2 bases, there was a span of 14 bases. In DNA, the CDR3 is TGTGCCAGCAGCTTAGATGAGAACAGGCCCACCTACGAGCAGTACTTC. It codes for CASSLDENRPTYEQYF. The entire variable domain, with the rest obtained from reference TRBV11-2 and TRBJ2-7, is as follows: EAGVAQSPRYKIIEKRQSVAFWCNPISGHATLYWYQQILGQGPKLLIQFQNNGVVDDSQLPKDRFSAERLKGVDSTLKIQPAKLEDSAVYLCASSLDENRPTYEQYFGPGTRLTVT.

The gene calls are TRBV7-6 and TRBJ2-1; D is ambiguous. The V gene lost 1 base and the J gene lost 6 bases, with 16 bases spanning the gap. There are 16 residues in the CDR3. Germline CDR1 and CDR2: SGHVS and FNYEAQ. In DNA form, the CDR3 reads TGTGCCAGCAGCTTAGTAACCGCCAGAACCCTCAATGAGCAGTTCTTC. It yields the protein CASSLVTARTLNEQFF.

This clonotype was observed a few times. The CDR3 DNA reads TGCAGTGCAGTGGAGGGGTTTGTCGCGGAAAAACTGTTTTTT. It is translated as CSAVEGFVAEKLFF. V usage is TRBV20-1 and J usage is TRBJ1-4; a weak D match, TRBD1 (5 bases). The CDR3 contains 14 residues. The germline V gene encodes CDR1 DFQATT and CDR2 SNEGSKA (reference sequence). The germline V and J ends were trimmed by 6 bases and 8 bases, with 19 bases remaining between them.

This clonotype was picked up many times. The J gene is TRBJ2-2, the V gene TRBV20-1; D not resolved. Deletions cut 6 bases from V and 0 bases from J, with 11 bases between. The V gene's germline CDR1 is DFQATT and CDR2 SNEGSKA (reference sequence). The CDR3 has 14 residues. The CDR3 coding sequence is TGCAGTGCAATGGACCTAGCGAACACCGGGGAGCTGTTTTTT. Translating it yields CSAMDLANTGELFF.

V usage is TRBV20-1 and J usage is TRBJ2-7; D may match TRBD1 or TRBD2 (6 bases each). In germline, CDR1 is DFQATT, CDR2 SNEGSKA (reference sequence). V dropped 3 bases and J dropped 0 bases, with 15 bases sitting between them. This CDR3 region has 15 residues. CDR3 in amino acids: CSARNEGGSSYEQYF. CDR3 nucleotide sequence: TGCAGTGCTAGGAATGAGGGGGGAAGCTCCTACGAGCAGTACTTC.

The sample holds a few counts of this clonotype. The CDR3 sequence is CASSDGVPLNEQFF. CDR3 nucleotide sequence: TGTGCCAGCAGTGACGGAGTGCCCCTCAATGAGCAGTTCTTC. The chain employs TRBV2 and TRBJ2-1; D not resolved. V was cut by 3 bases and J by 6 bases, with 12 bases left in between. The CDR3 sequence is 14 residues long. Germline V CDR1 and CDR2: SNHLY, FYNNEI.

V gene TRBV10-3 combines with J gene TRBJ1-1, with 7 bases identical to TRBD1. CDR1 and CDR2 (germline): ENHRY, SYGVKD. The CDR3 is 14 amino acids. V lost 5 bases to trimming and J lost 0 bases; unmatched junction nucleotides: 3. The CDR3: CAISTGTVNTEAFF. CDR3 in DNA: TGTGCCATCAGTACCGGGACAGTGAACACTGAAGCTTTCTTT.

A note on this clonotype: A much larger clone is a single base away; this may be a read error. The chain is built from TRBV10-3 and TRBJ2-7; D uncertain. The CDR3 has 11 residues. Germline CDR1 is ENHRY and CDR2 is SYGVKD. This chain's CDR3 is CAVSEVGEQYF. DNA of the CDR3: TGTGCCGTCAGTGAGGTGGGTGAGCAGTACTTC.

This sequence joins TRBV18 and TRBJ2-5; D is possibly TRBD2 (6 bases). The V gene's germline CDR1 is KGHSH and CDR2 LQKENI. V lost 3 bases and J 2 bases, leaving 13 bases between the germline ends. The CDR3 extends over 15 amino acids. The CDR3 loop reads CASSPPGLPQETQYF. CDR3 coding DNA: TGTGCCAGCTCACCTCCGGGACTCCCACAAGAGACCCAGTACTTC.

About this clonotype: This may be a read error: a much more frequent sequence differs by one nucleotide. This chain joins TRBV20-1 and TRBJ2-7; D possibly corresponds to TRBD1 (6 bases). Germline CDR1 DFQATT, CDR2 SNEGSKA (reference sequence). The CDR3 sequence is 14 residues long. Trimming pared 4 bases from V and 6 bases from J, leaving 19 bases between. The CDR3: CSATGTYQWSEQYF. CDR3 sequence (DNA): TGCAGTGCTACAGGGACATACCAGTGGAGCGAGCAGTACTTC.

The rearrangement joins TRBV24-1 to TRBJ2-1; 13 bases agree with TRBD2. This CDR3 has 15 residues. Germline loops: CDR1 KGHDR, CDR2 SFDVKD. V lost 7 bases and J lost 6; bases outside the gene matches: 5. The chain's CDR3 is CATRPTSGRFNEQFF. In DNA, the CDR3 is TGTGCCACCAGGCCGACTAGCGGGAGGTTCAATGAGCAGTTCTTC.

This clonotype was observed a handful of times. The rearrangement joins TRBV20-1 to TRBJ2-7; weak D call: TRBD2 (5 bases). Between the trimmed V and J ends, which lost 3 bases and 6 bases, there was a span of 12 bases. Germline V gene data show CDR1 as DFQATT and CDR2 as SNEGSKA (reference sequence). The CDR3 has 12 residues. Here the CDR3 reads CSASPEGTEQYF. CDR3 sequence (DNA): TGCAGTGCTAGCCCCGAGGGAACCGAGCAGTACTTC.

The chain has TRBV5-1 and TRBJ2-5; D is possibly TRBD2 (6 bases). The V gene's germline CDR1 is SGHRS and CDR2 YFSETQ. Trimming took off 4 bases at V and 5 bases at J, with 18 bases between the two ends. The CDR3 is 15 amino acids. CDR3: CASSPEGNPPETQYF. In nucleotides, the CDR3 is TGCGCCAGCAGCCCGGAGGGGAATCCCCCGGAGACCCAGTACTTC.

Here the CDR3 reads CASSSSGTSGSLIRFSDTQYF. The CDR3 DNA is TGTGCCAGCAGTTCGTCCGGGACTAGCGGGAGTCTAATCAGGTTTTCAGATACGCAGTATTTT. This chain links TRBV28 with TRBJ2-3, with 14 bases that match TRBD2. V trimming: 4 bases; J trimming: 4 bases; junction bases outside the gene matches: 19. In germline, CDR1 is MDHEN, CDR2 SYDVKM. The CDR3 covers 21 residues.

This clonotype appeared a few times. The J gene is TRBJ2-3, the V gene TRBV24-1, with D possibly matching TRBD2 (8 bases). Trimming took off 3 bases at V and 2 bases at J, with 14 bases between the two ends. The CDR3 consists of 16 residues. In germline, CDR1 is KGHDR, CDR2 SFDVKD. The CDR3 bases are TGTGCCACCAGTGATGTAGCGGGACAGACCACAGATACGCAGTATTTT. Amino acid sequence: CATSDVAGQTTDTQYF.

J is TRBJ2-1 and V is TRBV28; 7 bases agree with TRBD2. This CDR3 region has 18 residues. J lost 0 bases, V lost 5 bases, and 13 bases had no gene match. Germline CDR1 MDHEN, CDR2 SYDVKM. This CDR3 is CASSPPGGGISSYNEQFF. CDR3 DNA sequence: TGTGCCAGCAGTCCCCCGGGGGGAGGGATCAGCTCCTACAATGAGCAGTTCTTC.

Points on this clonotype: A much larger clone lies a single base off, so this may be a read error. Here the CDR3 omits its conserved ending phenylalanine or tryptophan, so a read error is the likely source. This chain uses TRBV6-1 with TRBJ2-2, with a tentative D call TRBD2 (5 bases). Germline V gene lookup returns CDR1 MNHNS and CDR2 SASEGT. The CDR3 totals 13 residues. Trimming stripped 7 bases from V and 13 bases from J, with 19 bases between. This chain's CDR3 is CASNITGRVWLFL. CDR3 DNA: TGTGCCAGCAACATAACTGGGCGGGTTTGGCTGTTTTTA.

This chain uses TRBV12-5 with TRBJ2-1, with D unresolved. CDR1 LGHNT and CDR2 FRNRAP come from the germline V gene. The V and J ends lost 5 bases and 9 bases respectively, with 8 bases between them. The CDR3 runs to 11 residues. CDR3 nucleotide sequence: TGTGCTAGTGGTGGGTTAGGTGAGCAGTTCTTC. This sequence encodes CASGGLGEQFF.

V gene TRBV20-1 combines with J gene TRBJ2-5; tentatively, D is TRBD1 (5 bases). CDR3 length: 14 amino acids. Germline-derived CDR1 and CDR2 are DFQATT and SNEGSKA (reference sequence). V lost 7 bases, J lost 0 bases, and 15 bases lay in between. The CDR3 nucleotides read TGCAGTGGTGAACGGACACTGTACCAAGAGACCCAGTACTTC. It is translated as CSGERTLYQETQYF.

This clonotype was counted between two and nine times. For the CDR3, the DNA is TGTGCCAGCAGTGTACATCAGGGTGTGGGGTCACCCCTCCACTTT. Its protein is CASSVHQGVGSPLHF. The chain uses TRBV6-1 and TRBJ1-6; D is possibly TRBD1 (5 bases). The germline CDR1 and CDR2 sequences are MNHNS and SASEGT. The V gene lost 4 bases and the J gene lost 10 bases, with 17 bases spanning the gap. The CDR3 has 15 residues.

The chain recombines TRBV13 with TRBJ2-1; D possibly uses TRBD1 or TRBD2 (5 bases each). The V and J ends lost 5 bases and 4 bases respectively, with 15 bases between them. Germline CDR1 reads PRHDT; CDR2 reads FYEKMQ (reference sequence). CDR3 length: 15 amino acids. Here the CDR3 DNA reads TGTGCCAGCAGCCCCAAAGGGGAGTCGTACAATGAGCAGTTCTTC. This encodes CASSPKGESYNEQFF.

This clonotype has just a few counts. CDR3 amino acids: CSARDFTGSGANVLTF. In DNA, the CDR3 is TGCAGTGCTAGAGATTTTACAGGGTCTGGGGCCAACGTCCTGACTTTC. The J gene is TRBJ2-6, the V gene TRBV20-1; the D gene is possibly TRBD1 (6 bases). V was cut by 0 bases and J by 1 base, with 10 bases left in between. Germline V gives CDR1 DFQATT, CDR2 SNEGSKA (reference sequence). The CDR3 has 16 residues.

V gene TRBV13 combines with J gene TRBJ1-1; TRBD1 might be the D (6 bases). The germline gives CDR1 PRHDT, CDR2 FYEKMQ (reference sequence). Deletions cut 2 bases from V and 3 bases from J, with 16 bases between. This CDR3 has 16 residues. This chain's CDR3 is CASSLRGQGSDTEAFF. CDR3 sequence (DNA): TGTGCCAGCAGCTTACGGGGTCAGGGGAGTGACACTGAAGCTTTCTTT. The full variable domain, rest sourced from reference TRBV13 and TRBJ1-1, is AAGVIQSPRHLIKEKRETATLKCYPIPRHDTVYWYQQGPGQDPQFLISFYEKMQSDKGSIPDRFSAQQFSDYHSELNMSSLELGDSALYFCASSLRGQGSDTEAFFGQGTRLTVV.

This clonotype was detected many times. The chain has TRBV7-2 and TRBJ2-1, with D possibly being TRBD2 (6 bases). This CDR3 is built from 16 residues. Trimming pared 0 bases from V and 2 bases from J, leaving 11 bases between. Germline V lookup: CDR1 SGHTA, CDR2 FQGNSA. CDR3 bases: TGTGCCAGCAGCTTAGCTGCTAGCGTGACCTACAATGAGCAGTTCTTC. This translates into CASSLAASVTYNEQFF.

This clonotype was counted ten times or more. The chain employs TRBV29-1 and TRBJ1-2; no definite D call. Germline V lookup: CDR1 SQVTM, CDR2 ANQGSEA. V dropped 4 bases and J dropped 0 bases, with 6 bases sitting between them. This CDR3 is 12 amino acids long. This CDR3 is CSVAGSNYGYTF. In DNA form, the CDR3 reads TGCAGCGTTGCCGGGTCTAACTATGGCTACACCTTC.